This T cell receptor (beta chain) was captured by sequencing in a study of blood T cell repertoires in COVID-19. Germline assignment: CDR1 GTSNPN and CDR2 SVGIG (reference sequence). V dropped 0 bases and J dropped 9; count of bases not matched to a gene: 9. There are 15 residues in the CDR3. Cohort assignment relied on participant-reported clinical history. This clone was recorded only once. As handled by the study authors: The assay estimated nucleated cells by amplifying reference gene primers. Sequenced by immunoSEQ multiplex PCR; TCRdb stores in-frame clones only, minus some. V and J calls and clone size are those listed in that table; D and trimming were worked out from the DNA. Of about 180,000 clones listed, about 84% are singletons.

Sequencing was done on a sample of PBMCs or T cells enriched from blood (not recorded which). The chain is built from TRBV30 and TRBJ2-5; 11 bases fit TRBD1. The sequence derives from a woman between 25 and 40 years old who had recovered from COVID-19. In DNA, the CDR3 is TGTGCCTGGAGTGTCCGGAGGACAGGGGGCGTGGCCCAGTACTTC. It specifies CAWSVRRTGGVAQYF.